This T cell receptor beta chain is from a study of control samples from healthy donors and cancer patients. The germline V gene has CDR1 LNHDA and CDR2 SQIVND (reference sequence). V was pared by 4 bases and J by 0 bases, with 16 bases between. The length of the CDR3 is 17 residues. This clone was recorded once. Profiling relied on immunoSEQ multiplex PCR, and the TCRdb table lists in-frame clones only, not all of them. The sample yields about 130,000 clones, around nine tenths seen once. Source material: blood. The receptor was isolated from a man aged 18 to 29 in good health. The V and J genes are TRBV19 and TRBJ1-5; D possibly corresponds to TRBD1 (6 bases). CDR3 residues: CASSRGLMGNSNQPQHF. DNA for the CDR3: TGTGCCAGTAGTAGGGGGCTCATGGGGAATAGCAATCAGCCCCAGCATTTT.